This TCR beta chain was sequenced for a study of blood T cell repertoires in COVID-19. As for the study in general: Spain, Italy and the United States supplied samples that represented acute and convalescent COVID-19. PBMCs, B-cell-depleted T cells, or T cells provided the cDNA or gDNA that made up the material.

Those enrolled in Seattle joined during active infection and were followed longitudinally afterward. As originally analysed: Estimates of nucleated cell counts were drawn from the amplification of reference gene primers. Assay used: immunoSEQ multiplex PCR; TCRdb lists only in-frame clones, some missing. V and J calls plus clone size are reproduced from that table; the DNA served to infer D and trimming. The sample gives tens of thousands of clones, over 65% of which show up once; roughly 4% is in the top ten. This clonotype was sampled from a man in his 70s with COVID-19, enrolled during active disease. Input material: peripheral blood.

The CDR3 DNA reads TGCAGCGTTGGTTCAACTAACTATGGCTACACCTTC. Translation: CSVGSTNYGYTF. This chain joins TRBV29-1 and TRBJ1-2, with D unresolved. CDR3 size: 12 residues. With 4 bases removed from V and 0 bases from J, the gap between germline ends came to 6 bases. CDR1 and CDR2 from the germline V gene are SQVTM and ANQGSEA.